Below are 25 T cell receptor beta chains sequenced from a single sample in a study of T cell responses to AZD1222 COVID-19 vaccine. Assay used: immunoSEQ multiplex PCR; TCRdb lists only in-frame clones, some missing. The sample includes about 180,000 clones, roughly nine tenths seen only once; the top ten take 1.5% to 2%. The sequences come from peripheral blood, collected on day 0 of AZD1222 vaccination. The receptor set was obtained from an adult in good health.

The chain employs TRBV6-5 and TRBJ1-5, with D perhaps TRBD1 (6 bases). Germline V gene lookup returns CDR1 MNHEY and CDR2 SVGAGI. The CDR3 contains 13 residues. V was trimmed by 8 bases and J by 0 bases, leaving 8 bases between them. As DNA, the CDR3 is TGTGCCAGCCGACAGGTTAGCAATCAGCCCCAGCATTTT. It translates to CASRQVSNQPQHF.

The chain has TRBV19 and TRBJ2-3; 10 bases match TRBD1. CDR1 is LNHDA and CDR2 is SQIVND in the germline V gene (reference sequence). The CDR3 is 14 amino acids. J lost 3 bases, V lost 5 bases, and 2 bases had no gene match. CDR3: CASSPGQGTDTQYF. In nucleotides, the CDR3 is TGTGCCAGTAGTCCGGGACAGGGGACAGATACGCAGTATTTT.

The chain links TRBV6-5 to TRBJ2-3; D ambiguous. Germline lookup yields CDR1 MNHEY and CDR2 SVGAGI. The CDR3 is made up of 14 amino acids. Trimming stripped 6 bases from V and 0 bases from J, with 10 bases between. DNA of the CDR3: TGTGCCAGCAGGATGACCACTAGCACAGATACGCAGTATTTT. This translates into CASRMTTSTDTQYF.

In DNA, the CDR3 is TGTGCCAGCAGCTTAGAGGGTATGGGGACAGATACGCAGTATTTT. Amino acids: CASSLEGMGTDTQYF. The chain uses TRBV7-9 and TRBJ2-3; the D is unclear. The germline V gene has CDR1 SEHNR and CDR2 FQNEAQ (reference sequence). The germline V and J ends were trimmed by 1 base and 3 bases, with 11 bases remaining between them. CDR3 length: 15 residues.

J is TRBJ2-5 and V is TRBV18; 8 nucleotides align to TRBD2. Germline loops: CDR1 KGHSH, CDR2 LQKENI. V gave up 4 bases and J gave up 1 base; unmatched junction bases: 5. The CDR3 loop spans 15 amino acids. CDR3 sequence (DNA): TGTGCCAGCTCACGAGCCACTAGCGGCCAAGAGACCCAGTACTTC. Protein: CASSRATSGQETQYF. The full variable domain, completed using reference TRBV18 and TRBJ2-5, is NAGVMQNPRHLVRRRGQEARLRCSPMKGHSHVYWYRQLPEEGLKFMVYLQKENIIDESGMPKERFSAEFPKEGPSILRIQQVVRGDSAAYFCASSRATSGQETQYFGPGTRLLVL.

This chain links TRBV2 with TRBJ1-5; D is undetermined. Trimming pared 5 bases from V and 0 bases from J, leaving 17 bases between. This CDR3 has 17 residues. The germline V gene encodes CDR1 SNHLY and CDR2 FYNNEI. Here the CDR3 DNA reads TGTGCCAGCAGTCGTCGTGAGAGCCTTTATAGCAATCAGCCCCAGCATTTT. Amino acid sequence: CASSRRESLYSNQPQHF.

This clone appeared a few times. V is TRBV5-6 and J is TRBJ1-5; D is undetermined. Germline CDR1 SGHDT, CDR2 YYEEEE. Deletions cut 3 bases from V and 5 bases from J, with 15 bases between. This CDR3 region has 15 residues. CDR3 sequence reads: CASSWGRRVDQPQHF. In DNA form, the CDR3 reads TGTGCCAGCAGCTGGGGTAGGAGGGTGGATCAGCCCCAGCATTTT.

In DNA, the CDR3 is TGCAGCGTTGATCTTGGAAACACCATATATTTT. This codes for CSVDLGNTIYF. This rearrangement joins TRBV29-1 to TRBJ1-3; no clear D. V lost 3 bases to trimming and J lost 3 bases, with 3 bases between them. Per germline, CDR1 SQVTM and CDR2 ANQGSEA. This CDR3 spans 11 amino acids. The whole variable domain, remainder taken from reference TRBV29-1 and TRBJ1-3, is SAVISQKPSRDICQRGTSLTIQCQVDSQVTMMFWYRQQPGQSLTLIATANQGSEATYESGFVIDKFPISRPNLTFSTLTVSNMSPEDSSIYLCSVDLGNTIYFGEGSWLTVV.

The V and J genes are TRBV6-2 or TRBV6-3 and TRBJ1-5, with TRBD1 matching 10 bases. V was pared by 2 bases and J by 0 bases, with 10 bases of the junction left unmatched. The CDR3 runs to 19 residues. Germline V gene data show CDR1 as MNHEY and CDR2 as SVGEGT. The CDR3 DNA reads TGTGCCAGCAGTTACGCGGGACAGGGGTCTATCTATAGCAATCAGCCCCAGCATTTT. Its protein is CASSYAGQGSIYSNQPQHF.

J is TRBJ2-7 and V is TRBV4-3; D call uncertain. CDR1 is LGHNA, CDR2 YSLEER, per germline. CDR3 length equals 13 residues. Trimming took 0 bases from V and 10 from J, leaving 13 bases between them. The CDR3 coding sequence is TGCGCCAGCAGCCAAGATCAGGCGTCAGAACAGTACTTC. Translated: CASSQDQASEQYF.

The chain uses TRBV7-9 and TRBJ2-7; D unresolved. The CDR3 has 12 amino acids. The V and J ends lost 4 bases and 5 bases respectively, with 9 bases between them. CDR1 is SEHNR, CDR2 FQNEAQ, per germline (reference sequence). The CDR3 DNA reads TGTGCCAGCAGCTCGTACTCGAACGAGCAGTACTTC. As protein: CASSSYSNEQYF. The entire variable domain, with the rest obtained from reference TRBV7-9 and TRBJ2-7, is as follows: DTGVSQNPRHKITKRGQNVTFRCDPISEHNRLYWYRQTLGQGPEFLTYFQNEAQLEKSRLLSDRFSAERPKGSFSTLEIQRTEQGDSAMYLCASSSYSNEQYFGPGTRLTVT.

This CDR3 reads CASSKPQGGNGGTEAFF. DNA for the CDR3: TGTGCCAGCAGCAAACCACAGGGAGGGAACGGGGGAACTGAAGCTTTCTTT. This chain joins TRBV21-1 and TRBJ1-1. TRBV21-1 is recorded as a pseudogene. CDR3 length equals 17 residues.

This clone was picked up a small number of times. The V and J genes are TRBV5-6 and TRBJ2-7; no definite D call. Germline CDR1 reads SGHDT; CDR2 reads YYEEEE. The CDR3 consists of 14 residues. Trimming took 5 bases from V and 5 from J, leaving 17 bases between them. The CDR3 coding sequence is TGTGCCAGCAGAGGTCGAGGTCGGCCAAACGAGCAGTACTTC. Its protein is CASRGRGRPNEQYF.

The rearrangement joins TRBV9 to TRBJ1-6, with D tentatively TRBD1 (5 bases). V dropped 4 bases and J dropped 2 bases, with 13 bases sitting between them. Germline V lookup: CDR1 SGDLS, CDR2 YYNGEE. CDR3 length: 16 residues. The chain's CDR3 is CASSQGDLPYNSPLHF. In DNA, the CDR3 is TGTGCCAGCAGCCAGGGCGATCTCCCCTATAATTCACCCCTCCACTTT.

Here the CDR3 DNA reads TGTGCCAGTAGTACAAACCGACAGAACACTGAAGCTTTCTTT. This sequence encodes CASSTNRQNTEAFF. The V call is TRBV19, the J call TRBJ1-1; D is uncertain. The CDR3 totals 14 residues. V lost 4 bases to trimming and J lost 1 base, with 10 bases between them. Germline V gene data show CDR1 as LNHDA and CDR2 as SQIVND (reference sequence).

The chain recombines TRBV18 with TRBJ1-1; no clear D. CDR3 length equals 14 residues. V gave up 2 bases and J gave up 0 bases, with 7 bases separating them. Germline V lookup: CDR1 KGHSH, CDR2 LQKENI. The CDR3 is CASSPSAMNTEAFF. CDR3 coding DNA: TGTGCCAGCTCACCATCGGCGATGAACACTGAAGCTTTCTTT.

This chain connects TRBV28 to TRBJ1-4, with D uncertain. Trimming removed 2 bases from V and 2 bases from J, with 9 bases in between. The CDR3 consists of 15 residues. Germline loops: CDR1 MDHEN, CDR2 SYDVKM. CDR3 sequence (DNA): TGTGCCAGCAGTTTACTTGGGTTGACTAATGAAAAACTGTTTTTT. Encoded protein: CASSLLGLTNEKLFF.

The chain recombines TRBV20-1 with TRBJ2-1, with 11 bases that match TRBD2. V was pared by 3 bases and J by 1 base, with 5 bases of the junction left unmatched. Germline lookup yields CDR1 DFQATT and CDR2 SNEGSKA (reference sequence). The CDR3 runs to 16 residues. CDR3 DNA: TGCAGTGCTAGTGGGGCTAGCGGGAGGTCCTACAATGAGCAGTTCTTC. Amino acid sequence: CSASGASGRSYNEQFF.

This rearrangement joins TRBV28 to TRBJ1-6; D unclear. V was cut by 7 bases and J by 7 bases, with 17 bases left in between. Looked up from germline, CDR1 is MDHEN and CDR2 is SYDVKM. CDR3 length: 15 amino acids. The CDR3 region is CASTIRESGNSPLHF. CDR3 in DNA: TGTGCCAGCACCATCCGGGAGTCGGGGAATTCACCCCTCCACTTT.

This chain links TRBV11-2 with TRBJ1-1; no reliable D call. This CDR3 region has 14 residues. Germline CDR1 SGHAT, CDR2 FQNNGV. Trimming shortened V by 1 base and J by 1 base, and 7 bases separated the two germline ends. DNA for the CDR3: TGTGCCAGCAGCTTAGTTTCGGAGAACACTGAAGCTTTCTTT. This sequence encodes CASSLVSENTEAFF.

The V call is TRBV28, the J call TRBJ1-4, with TRBD1 matching over 7 bases. Germline loops: CDR1 MDHEN, CDR2 SYDVKM. Trimming removed 6 bases from V and 8 bases from J; junction bases left unmatched: 9. CDR3 length: 14 amino acids. The CDR3 region is CASSKGGAREKLFF. The CDR3 nucleotides read TGTGCCAGCAGCAAAGGGGGCGCCCGGGAAAAACTGTTTTTT. Full variable domain (outside the CDR3, taken from reference TRBV28 and TRBJ1-4): DVKVTQSSRYLVKRTGEKVFLECVQDMDHENMFWYRQDPGLGLRLIYFSYDVKMKEKGDIPEGYSVSREKKERFSLILESASTNQTSMYLCASSKGGAREKLFFGSGTQLSVL.

This chain uses TRBV9 with TRBJ2-1, with 9 positions matching TRBD2. Germline V lookup: CDR1 SGDLS, CDR2 YYNGEE. The V gene end was trimmed by 3 bases and the J gene end by 4 bases; junction bases not matched to a gene: 8. This CDR3 has 16 residues. The CDR3 region is CASSGAGGGWYNEQFF. CDR3 DNA: TGTGCCAGCAGCGGAGCGGGGGGCGGATGGTACAATGAGCAGTTCTTC.

This clone was observed a single time. This chain connects TRBV7-9 to TRBJ1-1; a possible D gene is TRBD1 (5 bases). The CDR3 extends over 12 amino acids. Per the germline V gene, CDR1 is SEHNR and CDR2 is FQNEAQ (reference sequence). V was cut by 1 base and J by 6 bases, with 6 bases left in between. CDR3 loop: CASSLGGAEAFF. Written as DNA, the CDR3 is TGTGCCAGCAGCTTAGGGGGGGCTGAAGCTTTCTTT.

The DNA for the CDR3 is TGTGCCAGCAGCCAGCCCGGGACAGGGGGTTCACCCCTCCACTTT. Its translation is CASSQPGTGGSPLHF. The chain couples TRBV4-2 to TRBJ1-6; 11 nucleotides agree with TRBD1. With 3 bases clipped from V and 9 bases from J, the junction kept 4 bases outside the gene matches. The CDR3 extends over 15 amino acids. The germline CDR1 and CDR2 sequences are LGHNA and YNFKEQ.

V and J are TRBV6-5 and TRBJ1-1, with D perhaps TRBD1 (6 bases). This CDR3 is built from 12 residues. Trimming took 7 bases from V and 4 from J, leaving 10 bases between them. Per the germline V gene, CDR1 is MNHEY and CDR2 is SVGAGI. CDR3 DNA: TGTGCCAGCAATTCCAGGGGCACTGAAGCTTTCTTT. Protein: CASNSRGTEAFF.